One sample yielded the 26 T cell receptor beta chains listed below, sequenced in a study of CD8 T cells in Susac syndrome. An input of about 0.45 to 1 ug of RNA was subjected to reverse transcription using random hexamers. TCRdb reprocessed the immunoSEQ multiplex PCR reads via MiXCR and lists one record per CDR3 protein. In the table there are hundreds of thousands of distinct CDR3 sequences, 89% of which are singletons. Material for sequencing was CD8+ T cells from PBMCs. The receptors stem from a human donor with multiple sclerosis.

This chain links TRBV30 with TRBJ1-5, with 9 nucleotides matching TRBD1. CDR3 length: 15 amino acids. Unmatched junction bases numbered 6, after V lost 2 bases and J lost 4 bases. From germline, CDR1 is GTSNPN and CDR2 SVGIG (reference sequence). This chain's CDR3 is CAWSLDRGPNQPQHF. The DNA of the CDR3 is TGTGCCTGGAGTCTGGACAGGGGCCCGAATCAGCCCCAGCATTTT. Variable domain in full (rest from reference TRBV30 and TRBJ1-5): SQTIHQWPATLVQPVGSPLSLECTVEGTSNPNLYWYRQAAGRGLQLLFYSVGIGQISSEVPQNLSASRPQDRQFILSSKKLLLSDSGFYLCAWSLDRGPNQPQHFGDGTRLSIL.

V and J are TRBV4-3 and TRBJ2-7; no definite D call. The V gene's germline CDR1 is LGHNA and CDR2 YSLEER. The CDR3 sequence is 14 residues long. The V end lost 0 bases, the J end lost 0 bases, and 6 bases lay between the germline ends. The CDR3 reads CASSQDQDSYEQYF. CDR3 bases: TGCGCCAGCAGCCAAGATCAGGACTCCTACGAGCAGTACTTC.

In DNA, the CDR3 is TGTGCCAGCAGCGGGGGGCATGATGGATCACCCCTCCACTTT. Translating it yields CASSGGHDGSPLHF. The chain uses TRBV9 and TRBJ1-6; a weak D match, TRBD1 (6 bases). Germline V gene data show CDR1 as SGDLS and CDR2 as YYNGEE. The V end was cut by 3 bases, the J end by 10 bases, with 14 bases between. This CDR3 comprises 14 residues. The complete variable domain, with remaining parts taken from reference TRBV9 and TRBJ1-6, reads DSGVTQTPKHLITATGQRVTLRCSPRSGDLSVYWYQQSLDQGLQFLIQYYNGEERAKGNILERFSAQQFPDLHSELNLSSLELGDSALYFCASSGGHDGSPLHFGNGTRLTVT.

This rearrangement joins TRBV9 to TRBJ2-5; D possibly matches TRBD1 or TRBD2 (5 bases each). CDR1 is SGDLS and CDR2 is YYNGEE in the germline V gene. The CDR3 runs 13 residues. The germline V and J ends were trimmed by 1 base and 5 bases, with 9 bases remaining between them. CDR3 in DNA: TGTGCCAGCAGCGTAACGGGGACGGAGACCCAGTACTTC. Translated, it gives CASSVTGTETQYF.

The chain recombines TRBV20-1 with TRBJ2-7, with a possible D match to TRBD1 (7 bases). V was shortened by 6 bases and J by 10 bases, with 28 bases between the two germline ends. The CDR3 runs to 15 residues. Germline V gives CDR1 DFQATT, CDR2 SNEGSKA (reference sequence). CDR3 coding DNA: TGCAGTGCGGGAGACACTTCGGGACAGCGGGCGAAACAGTACTTC. The encoded protein is CSAGDTSGQRAKQYF.

The chain employs TRBV7-9 and TRBJ2-7; TRBD2 is a possible D gene (5 bases). Germline assignment: CDR1 SEHNR and CDR2 FQNEAQ (reference sequence). This CDR3 is built from 16 residues. V was clipped by 7 bases and J by 2 bases, with 21 bases between them. CDR3 nucleotide sequence: TGTGCCAGCACCCTCGCTAGTGTAGCGAATCCCTACGAGCAGTACTTC. Protein: CASTLASVANPYEQYF.

This clonotype was picked up one time. The rearrangement uses TRBV20-1 and TRBJ2-7; D is undetermined. The CDR3 sequence is 18 residues long. Trimming removed 3 bases at V and 3 bases at J, with 27 bases between. Germline-derived CDR1 and CDR2 are DFQATT and SNEGSKA (reference sequence). CDR3: CSASPKIAHIPYIYEQYF. The DNA for the CDR3 is TGCAGTGCTAGTCCCAAAATCGCACACATCCCCTATATCTACGAGCAGTACTTC.

The J gene is TRBJ2-3, the V gene TRBV11-2; 10 bases match TRBD2. Trimming at V came to 5 bases and at J to 5 bases, leaving 7 bases not matched to a gene. The CDR3 loop spans 15 amino acids. Germline V lookup: CDR1 SGHAT, CDR2 FQNNGV. CDR3 protein: CASSLAGAGGDTQYF. The DNA for the CDR3 is TGTGCCAGCAGCCTAGCGGGAGCCGGGGGAGATACGCAGTATTTT.

This chain links TRBV19 with TRBJ1-6, with a tentative D call TRBD1 (5 bases). The germline CDR1 and CDR2 sequences are LNHDA and SQIVND (reference sequence). V dropped 1 base and J dropped 7 bases, with 11 bases sitting between them. The CDR3 is made up of 15 amino acids. This CDR3 reads CASSIAGSSNSPLHF. The DNA for the CDR3 is TGTGCCAGTAGTATAGCAGGGTCCTCGAATTCACCCCTCCACTTT.

V is TRBV20-1 and J is TRBJ2-1; tentatively, D is TRBD2 (6 bases). Germline V gene lookup returns CDR1 DFQATT and CDR2 SNEGSKA (reference sequence). This CDR3 spans 18 amino acids. Trimming shortened V by 4 bases and J by 9 bases, and 31 bases separated the two germline ends. The CDR3 coding sequence is TGCAGTGCTAACACCCTCCGGGACTCCACTTTTGGCTACGTTGAGCAGTTCTTC. Its protein is CSANTLRDSTFGYVEQFF.

This chain connects TRBV7-2 to TRBJ1-2; a possible D gene is TRBD1 (6 bases). V lost 1 base to trimming and J lost 5 bases, with 14 bases between them. Germline loops: CDR1 SGHTA, CDR2 FQGNSA. The CDR3 is 15 residues long. The CDR3 loop reads CASSLEGDKLYGYTF. DNA of the CDR3: TGTGCCAGCAGCTTAGAAGGGGACAAGCTGTATGGCTACACCTTC.

The V gene is TRBV12-3 or TRBV12-4, the J gene TRBJ2-2, with D tentatively TRBD2 (6 bases). V was shortened by 8 bases and J by 5 bases, with 12 bases between the two germline ends. This CDR3 is 13 amino acids long. The chain's CDR3 is CASRDSYTGELFF. The CDR3 nucleotides read TGTGCCAGCCGGGACTCTTATACCGGGGAGCTGTTTTTT.

The genes are TRBV7-9 and TRBJ2-3; no clear D gene. CDR1 SEHNR and CDR2 FQNEAQ come from the germline V gene (reference sequence). This CDR3 comprises 16 residues. V lost 5 bases and J lost 1, with 16 bases in between. CDR3 amino acids: CASSTYSLRGTDTQYF. CDR3 DNA sequence: TGTGCCAGCAGCACCTACTCCCTGAGAGGCACAGATACGCAGTATTTT.

The chain carries TRBV25-1 and TRBJ1-1; unclear D gene. Germline CDR1 and CDR2: MGHDK and SYGVNS. This CDR3 spans 14 amino acids. V lost 1 base, J lost 5 bases, and 11 bases lay in between. CDR3 amino acids: CASSEWLGATEAFF. The CDR3 nucleotides read TGTGCCAGCAGTGAATGGCTCGGAGCTACTGAAGCTTTCTTT.

This rearrangement joins TRBV4-3 to TRBJ2-7; D is unresolved. Germline V gene data show CDR1 as LGHNA and CDR2 as YSLEER. This CDR3 contains 13 residues. Deletions cut 3 bases from V and 2 bases from J, with 8 bases between. CDR3 amino acids: CASSQYRAYEQYF. In DNA, the CDR3 is TGCGCCAGCAGCCAGTATAGGGCCTACGAGCAGTACTTC.

This chain connects TRBV10-3 to TRBJ2-5; 12 nucleotides align to TRBD2. Per the germline V gene, CDR1 is ENHRY and CDR2 is SYGVKD. Losses at the gene ends were 4 bases for V and 3 bases for J; bases not matched to a gene: 9. The CDR3 runs to 17 residues. The CDR3 sequence: CAISAGTSGLEEETQYF. In DNA form, the CDR3 reads TGTGCCATCAGTGCCGGGACTAGCGGGTTAGAAGAAGAGACCCAGTACTTC.

The chain employs TRBV7-8 and TRBJ1-5; a weak D match, TRBD1 (6 bases). Trimming took off 5 bases at V and 2 bases at J, with 10 bases between the two ends. The germline V gene encodes CDR1 SGHVS and CDR2 FQNEAQ. CDR3 length: 14 residues. The CDR3 spells CASSPDSGNQPQHF. CDR3 coding DNA: TGTGCCAGCAGCCCGGACAGTGGCAATCAGCCCCAGCATTTT.

This clonotype was picked up a small number of times. The J gene is TRBJ2-3, the V gene TRBV29-1, with 8 bases fitting TRBD2. From germline, CDR1 is SQVTM and CDR2 ANQGSEA. Trimming removed 3 bases from V and 4 bases from J; junction bases left unmatched: 3. CDR3 length: 13 residues. The CDR3 reads CSVETGLADTQYF. Here the CDR3 DNA reads TGCAGCGTTGAGACGGGACTAGCAGATACGCAGTATTTT.

The chain has TRBV7-9 and TRBJ2-3, with D possibly called TRBD1 or TRBD2 (5 bases each). The germline V and J ends were trimmed by 0 bases and 0 bases, with 10 bases remaining between them. Germline-derived CDR1 and CDR2 are SEHNR and FQNEAQ (reference sequence). This CDR3 has 16 residues. The CDR3, as DNA: TGTGCCAGCAGCTTAGCCGCAGGGAGTAGCACAGATACGCAGTATTTT. Its translation: CASSLAAGSSTDTQYF.

The chain uses TRBV7-2 and TRBJ2-7; D is perhaps TRBD1 or TRBD2 (5 bases each). Trimming left V 4 bases short and J 3 bases short, with 10 bases between. The CDR3 extends over 13 amino acids. Germline-derived CDR1 and CDR2 are SGHTA and FQGNSA. CDR3 residues: CASSSGTSYEQYF. The CDR3 nucleotides are TGTGCCAGCAGCTCCGGGACCAGCTACGAGCAGTACTTC.

The CDR3 bases are TGTGCCAGCAGTCCAGGGGCATACATTCAGTACTTC. This encodes CASSPGAYIQYF. This chain connects TRBV6-2 or TRBV6-3 to TRBJ2-4; a possible D gene is TRBD1 (6 bases). Germline lookup yields CDR1 MNHEY and CDR2 SVGEGT. The CDR3 runs to 12 residues. V dropped 5 bases and J dropped 8 bases, with 10 bases sitting between them.

V usage is TRBV30 and J usage is TRBJ1-1, with a tentative D call TRBD1 (6 bases). The ends were cut back, 1 base at V and 4 bases at J, with 19 bases in the middle. Germline CDR1 is GTSNPN and CDR2 is SVGIG (reference sequence). The CDR3 runs 16 residues. The CDR3 protein is CAWSDATEGEGTEAFF. CDR3 nucleotide sequence: TGTGCCTGGAGTGACGCAACCGAGGGGGAGGGCACTGAAGCTTTCTTT.

This chain uses TRBV6-4 with TRBJ2-1, with D possibly TRBD2 on 5 matching bases. V lost 2 bases, J lost 8 bases, and 16 bases lay in between. Germline loops: CDR1 MRHNA, CDR2 SNTAGT. The CDR3 has 15 residues. CDR3 sequence reads: CASSDKAVPGDEQFF. The CDR3 region has the DNA TGTGCCAGCAGTGACAAAGCGGTACCTGGGGATGAGCAGTTCTTC.

This clonotype was recorded only once. J is TRBJ2-3 and V is TRBV27; no reliable D call. The CDR3 spans 13 residues. V was clipped by 4 bases and J by 1 base, with 6 bases between them. From germline, CDR1 is MNHEY and CDR2 SMNVEV (reference sequence). DNA for the CDR3: TGTGCCAGCAGTTCCACACGCACAGATACGCAGTATTTT. As protein: CASSSTRTDTQYF.

The rearrangement uses TRBV6-2 or TRBV6-3 and TRBJ2-5; D is unresolved. CDR1 and CDR2 from the germline V gene are MNHEY and SVGEGT. With 8 bases removed from V and 1 base from J, the gap between germline ends came to 11 bases. The CDR3 extends over 13 amino acids. The CDR3 loop reads CASQSEVQETQYF. DNA for the CDR3: TGTGCCAGCCAATCGGAAGTCCAAGAGACCCAGTACTTC.

The chain joins TRBV30 to TRBJ2-7; D unresolved. This CDR3 has 15 amino acids. V was trimmed by 0 bases and J by 3 bases, leaving 15 bases between them. Germline assignment: CDR1 GTSNPN and CDR2 SVGIG (reference sequence). CDR3 bases: TGTGCCTGGAGTGTACTTTCCAGGAACCACTACGAGCAGTACTTC. It specifies CAWSVLSRNHYEQYF.